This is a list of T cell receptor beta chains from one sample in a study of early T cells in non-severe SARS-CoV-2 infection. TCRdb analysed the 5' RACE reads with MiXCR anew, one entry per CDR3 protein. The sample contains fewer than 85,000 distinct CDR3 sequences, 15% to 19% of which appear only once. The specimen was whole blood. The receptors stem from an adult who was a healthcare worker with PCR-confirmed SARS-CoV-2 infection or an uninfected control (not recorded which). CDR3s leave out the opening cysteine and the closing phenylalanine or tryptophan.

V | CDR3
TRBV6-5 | ASFSDRTPYEQY
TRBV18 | ASSPGTADQETQY
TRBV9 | ASSVGDINQPQH
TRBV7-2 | ASSLLAGPYNEQF
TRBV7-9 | ASSLMGPNTEAF
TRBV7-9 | ASSLEAGGRPYNEQF
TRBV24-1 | ATSDRTPANEQF
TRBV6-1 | ASTSSRAAQSQH
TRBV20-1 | SARGTSRYNEQF
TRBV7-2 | ASSLARDNKNIQY
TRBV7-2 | ASSPGGGGHTGELF
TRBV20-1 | SASTSAGGSSSGANVLT
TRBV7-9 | ATSGPGDSEKLF
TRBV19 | ASSTGAINTGELF
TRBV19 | ASSIERGSTDTQY
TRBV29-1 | SVATSSYEQY
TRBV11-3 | ASSQRQPNTEAF
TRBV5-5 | ASSTLPISSGNTIY
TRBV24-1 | ATSPGTGYHEQY
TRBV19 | ASSISGRGFINQPQH
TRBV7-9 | ASSQPGAAETQY
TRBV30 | AWSGTAIYNEQF
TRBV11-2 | ASSLDPQGASEWDTQY
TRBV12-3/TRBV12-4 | ASSRRGSGELF
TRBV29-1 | SVVIGYEQY
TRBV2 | ASSGRQGRTDTQY
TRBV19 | ATARLPTSSYNEQF
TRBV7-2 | ASSTRLGSGPSGANVLT
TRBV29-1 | SVRLAGAIGELF
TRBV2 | ASPRLAGGNNEQF
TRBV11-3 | ASSLELGGDTEAF